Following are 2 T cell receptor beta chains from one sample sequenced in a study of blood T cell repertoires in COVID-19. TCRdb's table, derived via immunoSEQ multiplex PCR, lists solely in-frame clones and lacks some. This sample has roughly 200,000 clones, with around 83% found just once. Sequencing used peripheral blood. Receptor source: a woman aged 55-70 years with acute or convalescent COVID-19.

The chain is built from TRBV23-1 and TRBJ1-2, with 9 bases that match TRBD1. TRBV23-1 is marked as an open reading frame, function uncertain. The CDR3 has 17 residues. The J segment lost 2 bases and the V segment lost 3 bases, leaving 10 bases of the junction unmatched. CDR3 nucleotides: TGCGCCAGCAGTCAGCCGTTCTGGACAGGGGTAAACTATGGCTACACCTTC. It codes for CASSQPFWTGVNYGYTF.

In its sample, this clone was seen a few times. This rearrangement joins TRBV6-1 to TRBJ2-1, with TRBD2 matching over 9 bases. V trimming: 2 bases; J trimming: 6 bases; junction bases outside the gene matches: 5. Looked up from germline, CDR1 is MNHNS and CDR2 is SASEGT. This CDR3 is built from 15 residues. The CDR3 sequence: CASSETSGPANEQFF. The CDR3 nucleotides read TGTGCCAGCAGTGAAACTAGCGGGCCAGCCAATGAGCAGTTCTTC.